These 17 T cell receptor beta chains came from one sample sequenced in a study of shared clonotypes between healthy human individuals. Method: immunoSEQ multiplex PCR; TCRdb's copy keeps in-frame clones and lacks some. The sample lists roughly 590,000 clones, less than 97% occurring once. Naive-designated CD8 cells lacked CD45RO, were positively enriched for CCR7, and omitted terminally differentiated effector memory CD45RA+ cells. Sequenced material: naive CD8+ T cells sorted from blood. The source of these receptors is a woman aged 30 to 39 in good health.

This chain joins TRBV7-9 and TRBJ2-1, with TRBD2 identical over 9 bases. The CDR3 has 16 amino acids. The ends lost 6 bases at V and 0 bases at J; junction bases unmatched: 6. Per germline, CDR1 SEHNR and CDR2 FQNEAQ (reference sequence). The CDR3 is CASRSPSGNSYNEQFF. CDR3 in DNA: TGTGCCAGCAGATCCCCTAGCGGGAACTCCTACAATGAGCAGTTCTTC.

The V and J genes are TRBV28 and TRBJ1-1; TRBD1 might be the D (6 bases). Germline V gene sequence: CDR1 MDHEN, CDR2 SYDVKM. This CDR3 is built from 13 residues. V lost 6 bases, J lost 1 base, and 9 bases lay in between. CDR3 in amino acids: CASRGGGNTEAFF. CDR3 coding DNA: TGTGCCAGCAGAGGGGGGGGGAACACTGAAGCTTTCTTT.

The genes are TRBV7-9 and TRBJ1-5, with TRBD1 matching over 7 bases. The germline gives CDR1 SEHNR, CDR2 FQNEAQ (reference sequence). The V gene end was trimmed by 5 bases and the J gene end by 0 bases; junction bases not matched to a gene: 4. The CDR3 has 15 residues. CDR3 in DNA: TGTGCCAGCAGCGGACAGGACTCTAGCAATCAGCCCCAGCATTTT. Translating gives CASSGQDSSNQPQHF.

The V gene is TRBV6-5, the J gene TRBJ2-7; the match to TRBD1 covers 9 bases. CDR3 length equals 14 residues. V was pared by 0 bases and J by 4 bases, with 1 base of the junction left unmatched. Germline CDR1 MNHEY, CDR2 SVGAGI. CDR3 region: CASSYSGTGYEQYF. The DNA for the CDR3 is TGTGCCAGCAGTTACTCGGGGACAGGGTACGAGCAGTACTTC.

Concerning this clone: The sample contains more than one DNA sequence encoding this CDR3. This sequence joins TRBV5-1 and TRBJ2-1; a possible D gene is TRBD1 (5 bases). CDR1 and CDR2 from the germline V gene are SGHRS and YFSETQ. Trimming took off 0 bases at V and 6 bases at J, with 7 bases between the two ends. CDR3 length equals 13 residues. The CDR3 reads CASSLGRGNEQFF. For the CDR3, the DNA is TGCGCCAGCAGCTTGGGTAGGGGCAATGAGCAGTTCTTC.

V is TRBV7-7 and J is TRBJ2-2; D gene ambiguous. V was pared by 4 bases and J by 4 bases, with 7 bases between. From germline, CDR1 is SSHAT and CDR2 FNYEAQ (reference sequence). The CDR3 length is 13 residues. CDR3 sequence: CASSYSITGELFF. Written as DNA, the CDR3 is TGTGCCAGCAGCTACTCGATCACCGGGGAGCTGTTTTTT.

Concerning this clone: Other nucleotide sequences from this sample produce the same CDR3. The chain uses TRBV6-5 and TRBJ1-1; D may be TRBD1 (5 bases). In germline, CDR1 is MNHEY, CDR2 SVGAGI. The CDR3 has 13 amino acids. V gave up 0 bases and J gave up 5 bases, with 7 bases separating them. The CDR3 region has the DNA TGTGCCAGCAGTTACTCGGGGGGGACTGAAGCTTTCTTT. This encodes CASSYSGGTEAFF.

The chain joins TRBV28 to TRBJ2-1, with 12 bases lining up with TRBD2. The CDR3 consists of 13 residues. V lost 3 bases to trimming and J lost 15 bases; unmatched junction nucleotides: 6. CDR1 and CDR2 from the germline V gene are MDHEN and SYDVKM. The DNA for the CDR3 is TGTGCCAGCAGTTTGACCGGGACTAGCGGGCCGTTCTTC. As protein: CASSLTGTSGPFF.

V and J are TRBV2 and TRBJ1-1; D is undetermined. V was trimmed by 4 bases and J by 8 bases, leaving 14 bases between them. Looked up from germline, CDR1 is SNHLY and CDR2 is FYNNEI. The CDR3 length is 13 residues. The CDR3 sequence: CASSGGYRAEAFF. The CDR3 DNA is TGTGCCAGCAGTGGAGGATATAGGGCGGAAGCTTTCTTT. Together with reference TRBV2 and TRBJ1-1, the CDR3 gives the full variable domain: EPEVTQTPSHQVTQMGQEVILRCVPISNHLYFYWYRQILGQKVEFLVSFYNNEISEKSEIFDDQFSVERPDGSNFTLKIRSTKLEDSAMYFCASSGGYRAEAFFGQGTRLTVV.

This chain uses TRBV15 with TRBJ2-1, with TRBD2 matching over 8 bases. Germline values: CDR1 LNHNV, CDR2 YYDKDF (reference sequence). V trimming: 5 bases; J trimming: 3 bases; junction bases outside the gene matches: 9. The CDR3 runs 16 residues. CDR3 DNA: TGTGCCACCAGCCCTCGAGCGGGAGCAAACTACAATGAGCAGTTCTTC. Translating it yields CATSPRAGANYNEQFF.

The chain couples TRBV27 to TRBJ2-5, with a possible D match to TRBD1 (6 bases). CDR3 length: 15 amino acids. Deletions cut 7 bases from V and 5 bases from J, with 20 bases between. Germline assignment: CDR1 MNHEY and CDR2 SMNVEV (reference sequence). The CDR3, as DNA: TGTGCCAGCACCGCCCAGGGGCACCGGCGGGAGACCCAGTACTTC. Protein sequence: CASTAQGHRRETQYF.

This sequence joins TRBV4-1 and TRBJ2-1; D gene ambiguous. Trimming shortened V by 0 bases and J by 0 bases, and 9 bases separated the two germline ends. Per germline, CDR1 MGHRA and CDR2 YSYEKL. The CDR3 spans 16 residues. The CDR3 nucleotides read TGCGCCAGCAGCCAAGAGACATTGAGCTCCTACAATGAGCAGTTCTTC. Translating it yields CASSQETLSSYNEQFF.

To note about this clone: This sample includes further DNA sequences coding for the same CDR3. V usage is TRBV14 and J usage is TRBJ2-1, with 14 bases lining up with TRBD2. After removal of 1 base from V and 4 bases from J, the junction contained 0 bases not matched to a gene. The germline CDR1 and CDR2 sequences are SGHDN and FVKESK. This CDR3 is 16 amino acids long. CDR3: CASSQGTSGRYNEQFF. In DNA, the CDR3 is TGTGCCAGCAGCCAAGGGACTAGCGGGAGGTACAATGAGCAGTTCTTC.

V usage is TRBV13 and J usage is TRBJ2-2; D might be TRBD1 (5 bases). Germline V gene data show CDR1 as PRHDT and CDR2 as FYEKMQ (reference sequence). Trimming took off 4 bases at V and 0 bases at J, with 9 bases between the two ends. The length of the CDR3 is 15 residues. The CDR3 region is CASSSGITNTGELFF. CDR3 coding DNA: TGTGCCAGCAGCTCAGGGATTACGAACACCGGGGAGCTGTTTTTT. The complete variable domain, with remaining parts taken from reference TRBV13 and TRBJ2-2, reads AAGVIQSPRHLIKEKRETATLKCYPIPRHDTVYWYQQGPGQDPQFLISFYEKMQSDKGSIPDRFSAQQFSDYHSELNMSSLELGDSALYFCASSSGITNTGELFFGEGSRLTVL.

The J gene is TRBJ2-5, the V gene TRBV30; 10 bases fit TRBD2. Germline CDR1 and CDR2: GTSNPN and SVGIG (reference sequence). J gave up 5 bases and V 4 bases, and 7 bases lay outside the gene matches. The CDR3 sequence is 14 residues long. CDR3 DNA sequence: TGTGCCTGGAACGTAGCGGGAGGTCTGGAGACCCAGTACTTC. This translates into CAWNVAGGLETQYF.

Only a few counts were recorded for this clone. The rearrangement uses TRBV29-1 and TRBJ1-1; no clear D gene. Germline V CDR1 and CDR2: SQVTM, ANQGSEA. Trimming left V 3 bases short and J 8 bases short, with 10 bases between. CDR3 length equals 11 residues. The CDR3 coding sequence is TGCAGCGTTGAGTTTGGGTACGAAGCTTTCTTT. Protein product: CSVEFGYEAFF.

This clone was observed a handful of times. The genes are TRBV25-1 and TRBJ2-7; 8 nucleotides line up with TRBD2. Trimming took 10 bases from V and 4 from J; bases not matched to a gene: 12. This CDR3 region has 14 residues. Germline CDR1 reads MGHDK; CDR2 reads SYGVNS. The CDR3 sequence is CATEPGGALYEQYF. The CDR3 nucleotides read TGTGCCACTGAGCCGGGGGGGGCATTATACGAGCAGTACTTC.